The 21 T cell receptor beta chains below come from one sample, sequenced in a study of shared clonotypes between healthy human individuals. Clones were sequenced by immunoSEQ multiplex PCR, and TCRdb holds only the in-frame ones, with some missing. The sample lists about 1 million clones, 60% to 80% occurring once. Material: memory CD4+ T cells sorted from blood. Regarding subset: CD45RA-negative fraction. These receptors all stem from a man younger than 35 in good health.

This clone appeared once. V is TRBV25-1 and J is TRBJ1-4; D is unclear. Between the trimmed V and J ends, which lost 2 bases and 2 bases, there was a span of 9 bases. CDR3 length: 15 amino acids. CDR1 is MGHDK and CDR2 is SYGVNS in the germline V gene. The CDR3 loop is CASSEVVKTNEKLFF. The CDR3 DNA sequence: TGTGCCAGCAGTGAAGTGGTGAAGACTAATGAAAAACTGTTTTTT.

In regard to this clone: An end of the junction differs from the germline gene, which may be a read error. The chain links TRBV19 to TRBJ1-5; D is perhaps TRBD1 (6 bases). This CDR3 has 17 residues. In germline, CDR1 is LNHDA, CDR2 SQIVND (reference sequence). CDR3 DNA: TGTGCCAGTACTATAGGCCCGGACAGCGCCAACAATCAGCCCCAGCATTTT. Residues: CASTIGPDSANNQPQHF.

V usage is TRBV6-1 and J usage is TRBJ1-5; weak D call: TRBD1 (6 bases). V dropped 6 bases and J dropped 7 bases, with 13 bases sitting between them. The CDR3 has 13 amino acids. Germline V gene sequence: CDR1 MNHNS, CDR2 SASEGT. The CDR3 sequence: CASRKTGIQPQHF. CDR3 nucleotide sequence: TGTGCCAGCAGGAAAACAGGGATACAGCCCCAGCATTTT.

The chain links TRBV7-2 to TRBJ1-2; 9 bases agree with TRBD1. The CDR3 consists of 14 residues. Trimming removed 5 bases from V and 4 bases from J; junction bases left unmatched: 5. Looked up from germline, CDR1 is SGHTA and CDR2 is FQGNSA. Written as DNA, the CDR3 is TGTGCCAGCAGCCAGGACAGGGGAACCTATGGCTACACCTTC. Translation: CASSQDRGTYGYTF. The variable domain in full, completed from reference TRBV7-2 and TRBJ1-2, reads GAGVSQSPSNKVTEKGKDVELRCDPISGHTALYWYRQSLGQGLEFLIYFQGNSAPDKSGLPSDRFSAERTGGSVSTLTIQRTQQEDSAVYLCASSQDRGTYGYTFGSGTRLTVV.

This clone appeared a few times. The chain couples TRBV5-1 to TRBJ2-4; possibly TRBD1 or TRBD2 for D (5 bases each). The CDR3 is 15 amino acids. Germline assignment: CDR1 SGHRS and CDR2 YFSETQ. V lost 0 bases and J 8 bases, leaving 15 bases between the germline ends. CDR3 sequence (DNA): TGCGCCAGCAGCTTGGTAGGGACCCCTGGGGACATTCAGTACTTC. Amino acid sequence: CASSLVGTPGDIQYF.

The rearrangement uses TRBV18 and TRBJ2-7; TRBD2 agrees at 13 bases. In germline, CDR1 is KGHSH, CDR2 LQKENI. This CDR3 is 15 amino acids long. J gave up 6 bases and V 3 bases, and 5 bases lay outside the gene matches. CDR3 protein: CASSPTSGGAGEQYF. The CDR3 DNA sequence: TGTGCCAGCTCACCCACTAGCGGGGGGGCTGGCGAGCAGTACTTC.

The rearrangement uses TRBV7-6 and TRBJ2-7; 11 nucleotides line up with TRBD1. Per germline, CDR1 SGHVS and CDR2 FNYEAQ. Trimming removed 3 bases from V and 2 bases from J; junction bases left unmatched: 6. The CDR3 sequence is 16 residues long. Here the CDR3 reads CASSFVPGQGAYEQYF. In nucleotides, the CDR3 is TGTGCCAGCAGCTTTGTGCCGGGACAGGGGGCCTACGAGCAGTACTTC. Full variable domain (rest looked up from reference TRBV7-6 and TRBJ2-7): GAGVSQSPRYKVTKRGQDVALRCDPISGHVSLYWYRQALGQGPEFLTYFNYEAQQDKSGLPNDRFSAERPEGSISTLTIQRTEQRDSAMYRCASSFVPGQGAYEQYFGPGTRLTVT.

The rearrangement joins TRBV28 to TRBJ1-2; TRBD1 is a possible D gene (6 bases). From germline, CDR1 is MDHEN and CDR2 SYDVKM. V was shortened by 3 bases and J by 1 base, with 12 bases between the two germline ends. CDR3 length: 15 residues. CDR3 nucleotides: TGTGCCAGCAGTTTCCAACAGGGACTTAACTATGGCTACACCTTC. This translates into CASSFQQGLNYGYTF.

This clone was detected ten times or more. The gene calls are TRBV9 and TRBJ2-7; a weak D match, TRBD1 (5 bases). Per the germline V gene, CDR1 is SGDLS and CDR2 is YYNGEE. This CDR3 is built from 13 residues. The germline V and J ends were trimmed by 7 bases and 3 bases, with 14 bases remaining between them. The CDR3 loop is CASGAGSGYEQYF. DNA for the CDR3: TGTGCCAGCGGGGCAGGGTCAGGCTACGAGCAGTACTTC.

As for this clone: The same CDR3 is also encoded by other DNA sequences in this sample. The V gene is TRBV5-1, the J gene TRBJ2-3, with 8 bases fitting TRBD2. V lost 3 bases to trimming and J lost 4 bases; unmatched junction nucleotides: 4. Germline CDR1 and CDR2: SGHRS and YFSETQ. The CDR3 consists of 14 residues. In nucleotides, the CDR3 is TGCGCCAGCAGCTCCGGACTAGCTCCAGATACGCAGTATTTT. Its translation is CASSSGLAPDTQYF. The full variable domain, completed using reference TRBV5-1 and TRBJ2-3, is KAGVTQTPRYLIKTRGQQVTLSCSPISGHRSVSWYQQTPGQGLQFLFEYFSETQRNKGNFPGRFSGRQFSNSRSEMNVSTLELGDSALYLCASSSGLAPDTQYFGPGTRLTVL.

The chain joins TRBV30 to TRBJ1-6; 7 nucleotides align to TRBD1. Trimming cost V 1 base and J 3 bases; bases outside gene matches: 9. The V gene's germline CDR1 is GTSNPN and CDR2 SVGIG (reference sequence). CDR3 length: 17 amino acids. For the CDR3, the DNA is TGTGCCTGGAGTGAGGGGGCGTCCAGTGGCTATAATTCACCCCTCCACTTT. This translates into CAWSEGASSGYNSPLHF.

Turning to this clone: Other DNA sequences in the sample encode the same CDR3. J is TRBJ1-6 and V is TRBV25-1; D not certain. V lost 3 bases to trimming and J lost 6 bases, with 6 bases between them. The CDR3 spans 13 residues. CDR1 is MGHDK and CDR2 is SYGVNS in the germline V gene. CDR3 DNA: TGTGCCAGCAGTGACCGAACTAATTCACCCCTCCACTTT. This gives the protein CASSDRTNSPLHF. Full variable domain (remainder filled in from reference TRBV25-1 and TRBJ1-6): EADIYQTPRYLVIGTGKKITLECSQTMGHDKMYWYQQDPGMELHLIHYSYGVNSTEKGDLSSESTVSRIRTEHFPLTLESARPSHTSQYLCASSDRTNSPLHFGNGTRLTVT.

This clone was seen more than once but under ten times. V and J are TRBV28 and TRBJ1-2; TRBD1 might be the D (5 bases). V lost 2 bases, J lost 7 bases, and 17 bases lay in between. This CDR3 has 15 amino acids. The germline V gene encodes CDR1 MDHEN and CDR2 SYDVKM. The CDR3 is CASSLLGGQGGGYTF. CDR3 bases: TGTGCCAGCAGTTTACTGGGGGGTCAGGGAGGTGGCTACACCTTC.

This clone turned up a few times. The V and J genes are TRBV5-6 and TRBJ2-7; the match to TRBD1 covers 12 bases. Germline V gene lookup returns CDR1 SGHDT and CDR2 YYEEEE. This CDR3 region has 17 residues. V shed 4 bases and J 0 bases; nucleotides not matched to a gene: 8. CDR3 DNA sequence: TGTGCCAGCAGCCCGAGGGGACAGGGGGCGAGCTCCTACGAGCAGTACTTC. This translates into CASSPRGQGASSYEQYF.

This chain uses TRBV30 with TRBJ1-2, with a tentative D call TRBD1 (5 bases). Germline CDR1 GTSNPN, CDR2 SVGIG (reference sequence). CDR3 length: 14 residues. V lost 2 bases and J lost 7, with 17 bases in between. The CDR3 reads CAWSFGGDASGYTF. The CDR3 coding sequence is TGTGCCTGGAGTTTCGGAGGGGACGCAAGTGGCTACACCTTC.

V gene TRBV7-2 combines with J gene TRBJ1-5, with 8 nucleotides matching TRBD1. This CDR3 region has 17 residues. V shed 3 bases and J 7 bases; nucleotides not matched to a gene: 14. From germline, CDR1 is SGHTA and CDR2 FQGNSA. CDR3 in DNA: TGTGCCAGCAGCTTGACCCTTTGGCAGGGGGCTGGACAGCCCCAGCATTTT. Protein sequence: CASSLTLWQGAGQPQHF. Together with reference TRBV7-2 and TRBJ1-5, the CDR3 gives the full variable domain: GAGVSQSPSNKVTEKGKDVELRCDPISGHTALYWYRQSLGQGLEFLIYFQGNSAPDKSGLPSDRFSAERTGGSVSTLTIQRTQQEDSAVYLCASSLTLWQGAGQPQHFGDGTRLSIL.

A remark on this clone: The sample carries other DNA sequences with the same CDR3. This sequence joins TRBV29-1 and TRBJ1-1; D is possibly TRBD1 (5 bases). Per the germline V gene, CDR1 is SQVTM and CDR2 is ANQGSEA. The CDR3 runs 13 residues. Trimming stripped 3 bases from V and 0 bases from J, with 8 bases between. CDR3 nucleotide sequence: TGCAGCGTTGAGGGGCGGATGAACACTGAAGCTTTCTTT. This encodes CSVEGRMNTEAFF.

CDR3 DNA: TGTGCCAGCAGCATGCTAGGGCACGTCTACAATGAGCAGTTCTTC. Protein product: CASSMLGHVYNEQFF. This rearrangement joins TRBV7-2 to TRBJ2-1; unclear D gene. Trimming shortened V by 5 bases and J by 3 bases, and 14 bases separated the two germline ends. This CDR3 is built from 15 residues. In germline, CDR1 is SGHTA, CDR2 FQGNSA.

This clone was observed once. The rearrangement joins TRBV27 to TRBJ1-2; TRBD1 agrees at 7 bases. J gave up 14 bases and V 4 bases, and 7 bases lay outside the gene matches. CDR1 is MNHEY, CDR2 SMNVEV, per germline (reference sequence). The CDR3 loop spans 11 amino acids. DNA of the CDR3: TGTGCCAGCAGTTCCGGACAGGTGAAAACCTTC. It codes for CASSSGQVKTF.

The rearrangement uses TRBV6-5 and TRBJ2-4; D call uncertain. Germline assignment: CDR1 MNHEY and CDR2 SVGAGI. The CDR3 is 15 residues long. The V end lost 6 bases, the J end lost 2 bases, and 14 bases lay between the germline ends. In DNA, the CDR3 is TGTGCCAGCAGCAAGGACCGCCGGACCAAAAACATTCAGTACTTC. Protein sequence: CASSKDRRTKNIQYF.

The chain links TRBV28 to TRBJ1-1; 10 bases are a match to TRBD1. V lost 7 bases, J lost 3 bases, and 5 bases stayed unmatched. Per the germline V gene, CDR1 is MDHEN and CDR2 is SYDVKM. The CDR3 extends over 14 amino acids. In DNA form, the CDR3 reads TGTGCCAGCACAGGGACAGGGGCGGACACTGAAGCTTTCTTT. This codes for CASTGTGADTEAFF.